This T cell receptor beta chain was observed in a study of OX40 agonist ivuxolimab in advanced cancers. About the research overall: An agonistic anti-OX40 (CD134) antibody, ivuxolimab, was used to treat the patients. Findings of the study overall: Among the lowest peripheral clonal expansion occurred in 0.1-3.0 mg/kg partial responders. Blood T cells, both CD4+ and CD8+, expanded clonally by week 6 at 0.1 to 3.0 mg/kg.

As concerns this clone: Its antigen is not identified. The sample contains more than one DNA sequence encoding this CDR3.

Trimming removed 2 bases from V and 5 bases from J, with 14 bases in between. In germline, CDR1 is SGDLS, CDR2 YYNGEE. The CDR3 runs to 14 residues. Autoimmune disease history or systemic immunosuppression barred patients. The protocol was immunoSEQ multiplex PCR, while the TCRdb copy is restricted to in-frame clones and leaves out a portion. The sample yields tens of thousands of clones, roughly nine tenths seen once. The sequences come from CD4+ or CD8+ T cells sorted from blood, collected in a trial of the OX40 agonist ivuxolimab. The clonotype comes from an adult with an advanced solid tumor such as melanoma, head and neck, liver or kidney cancer. V and J are TRBV9 and TRBJ2-7, with D perhaps TRBD2 (5 bases). The CDR3 DNA reads as TGTGCCAGCAGCGTGAGGGCCCTCCCAAACGAGCAGTACTTC. Its protein product is CASSVRALPNEQYF.